One sample yielded the 30 T cell receptor beta chains listed below, sequenced in a study of blood T cell repertoires in COVID-19. Clones were read by immunoSEQ multiplex PCR, and TCRdb kept only the in-frame ones, dropping some. The sample has 150,000 to 200,000 clones; around four fifths are singletons. Source material: peripheral blood. The receptors originated from a woman of 80 years or more with acute or convalescent COVID-19.

The chain employs TRBV14 and TRBJ2-7, with D maybe TRBD2 (6 bases). V lost 2 bases and J 5 bases, leaving 34 bases between the germline ends. The germline V gene has CDR1 SGHDN and CDR2 FVKESK. CDR3 size: 21 residues. CDR3 loop: CASSQIPPGVSSFSTGNEQYF. Here the CDR3 DNA reads TGTGCCAGCAGCCAAATTCCTCCGGGGGTAAGCTCCTTCTCCACCGGGAACGAGCAGTACTTC.

The chain is built from TRBV5-6 and TRBJ1-1; TRBD1 matches 7 bases. Germline assignment: CDR1 SGHDT and CDR2 YYEEEE. J gave up 0 bases and V 7 bases, and 6 bases lay outside the gene matches. CDR3 length: 14 residues. The CDR3 loop is CASFGQVLNTEAFF. In DNA, the CDR3 is TGTGCCAGCTTCGGACAGGTCCTGAACACTGAAGCTTTCTTT.

The V call is TRBV27, the J call TRBJ2-4; D is perhaps TRBD1 (6 bases). The CDR3 loop spans 17 amino acids. Trimming cost V 2 bases and J 1 base, with 15 bases left between them. From germline, CDR1 is MNHEY and CDR2 SMNVEV (reference sequence). The CDR3 bases are TGTGCCAGCAGTTTAACCAGGGGCGTCGCGGCCAAAAACATTCAGTACTTC. This translates into CASSLTRGVAAKNIQYF.

This chain uses TRBV7-9 with TRBJ2-7; 8 bases are a match to TRBD2. This CDR3 comprises 18 residues. J was trimmed by 4 bases and V by 1 base; bases with no gene match: 15. The germline V gene has CDR1 SEHNR and CDR2 FQNEAQ (reference sequence). The CDR3 bases are TGTGCCAGCAGCTTAGATACCCGGGCACTCGGCGGGAGGTACGAGCAGTACTTC. Translation: CASSLDTRALGGRYEQYF.

The J gene is TRBJ1-2, the V gene TRBV29-1; D is undetermined. V lost 3 bases and J 2 bases, leaving 10 bases between the germline ends. Looked up from germline, CDR1 is SQVTM and CDR2 is ANQGSEA. This CDR3 region has 13 residues. Here the CDR3 DNA reads TGCAGCGTTGAGGTCCCGGGGAACTATGGCTACACCTTC. This gives the protein CSVEVPGNYGYTF. The whole variable domain, filled in from reference TRBV29-1 and TRBJ1-2, reads SAVISQKPSRDICQRGTSLTIQCQVDSQVTMMFWYRQQPGQSLTLIATANQGSEATYESGFVIDKFPISRPNLTFSTLTVSNMSPEDSSIYLCSVEVPGNYGYTFGSGTRLTVV.

The genes are TRBV6-6 and TRBJ2-7; perhaps TRBD1 as D (6 bases). This CDR3 is 15 amino acids long. Germline CDR1 is MNHNY and CDR2 is SVGAGI (reference sequence). Trimming left V 2 bases short and J 1 base short, with 12 bases between. DNA for the CDR3: TGTGCCAGCAGTTACCGCTCGACAGGTTCCTACGAGCAGTACTTC. Residues: CASSYRSTGSYEQYF.

The rearrangement links TRBV30 to TRBJ1-2; 7 bases agree with TRBD1. V dropped 4 bases and J dropped 4; count of bases not matched to a gene: 0. Germline V lookup: CDR1 GTSNPN, CDR2 SVGIG (reference sequence). This CDR3 spans 11 amino acids. The chain's CDR3 is CAWTGGYGYTF. The CDR3 nucleotides are TGTGCCTGGACAGGGGGCTATGGCTACACCTTC.

The chain links TRBV10-3 to TRBJ2-1; the match to TRBD2 covers 7 bases. CDR1 and CDR2 from the germline V gene are ENHRY and SYGVKD. The CDR3 length is 14 residues. V lost 0 bases, J lost 8 bases, and 4 bases stayed unmatched. For the CDR3, the DNA is TGTGCCATCAGTGAGTCGCGGGAGTTCGATGAGCAGTTCTTC. Its protein product is CAISESREFDEQFF.

This chain links TRBV7-6 with TRBJ2-7; 8 nucleotides align to TRBD1. J lost 3 bases, V lost 1 base, and 14 bases had no gene match. The CDR3 is 18 amino acids. From germline, CDR1 is SGHVS and CDR2 FNYEAQ. This CDR3 reads CASSLDDPGTGGSYEQYF. CDR3 in DNA: TGTGCCAGCAGCTTAGATGATCCCGGGACAGGAGGAAGCTACGAGCAGTACTTC.

This clone has just one count. The chain is built from TRBV5-4 and TRBJ2-4; TRBD1 agrees at 12 bases. J lost 8 bases, V lost 2 bases, and 8 bases had no gene match. Per germline, CDR1 SGHNT and CDR2 YYREEE (reference sequence). The CDR3 sequence is 16 residues long. The CDR3 sequence: CASSFPGQGARDIQYF. DNA of the CDR3: TGTGCCAGCAGCTTTCCGGGACAGGGGGCTCGGGACATTCAGTACTTC.

This chain links TRBV19 with TRBJ2-7; D possibly corresponds to TRBD1 (5 bases). The V end lost 3 bases, the J end lost 3 bases, and 15 bases lay between the germline ends. The length of the CDR3 is 15 residues. The germline V gene encodes CDR1 LNHDA and CDR2 SQIVND (reference sequence). The CDR3 coding sequence is TGTGCCAGTAGTATCAGTCCCGGCCAGGGCTACGAGCAGTACTTC. Encoded protein: CASSISPGQGYEQYF.

Remarks on this clone: This CDR3 is also generated by other DNA sequences in the sample. This sequence joins TRBV5-6 and TRBJ2-3; D remains ambiguous. The V and J ends lost 0 bases and 0 bases respectively, with 8 bases between them. CDR3 length: 15 residues. Germline loops: CDR1 SGHDT, CDR2 YYEEEE. The DNA for the CDR3 is TGTGCCAGCAGCTTGGGACAAATAAGCACAGATACGCAGTATTTT. It translates to CASSLGQISTDTQYF.

This clone was found a few times. The CDR3 reads CAITNPGTSGKEQFF. The CDR3 bases are TGTGCCATCACAAACCCCGGGACTAGCGGGAAGGAGCAGTTCTTC. V gene TRBV10-3 combines with J gene TRBJ2-1, with 13 bases aligning to TRBD2. In germline, CDR1 is ENHRY, CDR2 SYGVKD. The CDR3 runs 15 residues. Trimming cost V 7 bases and J 10 bases; bases outside gene matches: 10.

A word on this clone: One junction end disagrees with the germline gene, perhaps due to a read error. This rearrangement joins TRBV7-7 to TRBJ2-2; TRBD1 matches at 7 bases. The CDR3 spans 15 residues. Germline CDR1 SSHAT, CDR2 FNYEAQ (reference sequence). In nucleotides, the CDR3 is TGTGCTAGCAGCCCGGTGAGGGGGCTTGGCGGGGAGCTGTTTTTT. Translation gives CASSPVRGLGGELFF. The variable domain in full, with the rest retrieved from reference TRBV7-7 and TRBJ2-2, is GAGVSQSPRYKVTKRGQDVTLRCDPISSHATLYWYQQALGQGPEFLTYFNYEAQPDKSGLPSDRFSAERPEGSISTLTIQRTEQRDSAMYRCASSPVRGLGGELFFGEGSRLTVL.

CDR3 sequence reads: CASSQDSPSGTGETQYF. CDR3 sequence (DNA): TGCGCCAGCAGCCAAGATTCGCCTAGCGGGACTGGAGAGACCCAGTACTTC. V gene TRBV4-1 combines with J gene TRBJ2-5; the match to TRBD2 covers 9 bases. This CDR3 is 17 amino acids long. Trimming removed 0 bases from V and 4 bases from J; junction bases left unmatched: 9. Germline V gene lookup returns CDR1 MGHRA and CDR2 YSYEKL.

The chain links TRBV13 to TRBJ2-2; the D is unclear. This CDR3 has 13 residues. The ends were cut back, 2 bases at V and 6 bases at J, with 7 bases in the middle. From germline, CDR1 is PRHDT and CDR2 FYEKMQ (reference sequence). CDR3 nucleotides: TGTGCCAGCAGCTTATTCTCGTCCGGGGAGCTGTTTTTT. This sequence encodes CASSLFSSGELFF.

The chain joins TRBV9 to TRBJ1-1; 8 bases align to TRBD1. The CDR3 sequence is 15 residues long. Per germline, CDR1 SGDLS and CDR2 YYNGEE. Trimming at V came to 4 bases and at J to 3 bases, leaving 8 bases not matched to a gene. CDR3 amino acids: CASSPFQGAHTEAFF. CDR3 DNA sequence: TGTGCCAGCAGCCCCTTCCAGGGGGCGCACACTGAAGCTTTCTTT.

This clone has a single count. The rearrangement joins TRBV2 to TRBJ1-2; unclear D gene. This CDR3 comprises 13 residues. V lost 3 bases to trimming and J lost 4 bases, with 9 bases between them. From germline, CDR1 is SNHLY and CDR2 FYNNEI. The CDR3: CASSEDGGYGYTF. The DNA of the CDR3 is TGTGCCAGCAGTGAGGATGGAGGCTATGGCTACACCTTC. The variable domain in full, completed from reference TRBV2 and TRBJ1-2, reads EPEVTQTPSHQVTQMGQEVILRCVPISNHLYFYWYRQILGQKVEFLVSFYNNEISEKSEIFDDQFSVERPDGSNFTLKIRSTKLEDSAMYFCASSEDGGYGYTFGSGTRLTVV.

The chain combines TRBV27 with TRBJ1-2; no definite D call. The CDR3 covers 13 residues. Trimming removed 3 bases from V and 4 bases from J, with 9 bases in between. In germline, CDR1 is MNHEY, CDR2 SMNVEV (reference sequence). This chain's CDR3 is CASSLAGPYGYTF. DNA of the CDR3: TGTGCCAGCAGTTTGGCAGGTCCCTATGGCTACACCTTC.

The rearrangement uses TRBV27 and TRBJ1-2; D may be TRBD1 (5 bases). V lost 2 bases, J lost 2 bases, and 12 bases lay in between. The CDR3 sequence is 15 residues long. Germline V CDR1 and CDR2: MNHEY, SMNVEV (reference sequence). CDR3 loop: CASSLSPGGNYGYTF. CDR3 sequence (DNA): TGTGCCAGCAGTTTAAGCCCTGGGGGGAACTATGGCTACACCTTC.

This clone occurred a few times. V is TRBV29-1 and J is TRBJ2-7; 12 nucleotides agree with TRBD1. This CDR3 contains 13 residues. V dropped 7 bases and J dropped 8; count of bases not matched to a gene: 9. Looked up from germline, CDR1 is SQVTM and CDR2 is ANQGSEA. The CDR3 nucleotides are TGCAGCGCTTCGGGAGGGACAGGGGGCAAGCAGTACTTC. Residues: CSASGGTGGKQYF.

The chain has TRBV28 and TRBJ2-1; D is unclear. The length of the CDR3 is 14 residues. V lost 3 bases to trimming and J lost 11 bases, with 17 bases between them. Germline values: CDR1 MDHEN, CDR2 SYDVKM. CDR3 region: CASSLAKVGNKQFF. CDR3 coding DNA: TGTGCCAGCAGTTTGGCGAAGGTGGGCAACAAGCAGTTCTTC.

This sequence joins TRBV2 and TRBJ2-1; perhaps TRBD2 as D (7 bases). The CDR3 has 18 residues. Trimming removed 0 bases from V and 4 bases from J, with 19 bases in between. Germline V lookup: CDR1 SNHLY, CDR2 FYNNEI. The CDR3 protein is CASSEAELDGGRYNEQFF. The CDR3 coding sequence is TGTGCCAGCAGTGAAGCGGAATTGGACGGGGGGCGTTACAATGAGCAGTTCTTC.

This sequence joins TRBV27 and TRBJ2-7, with TRBD1 matching over 9 bases. The germline gives CDR1 MNHEY, CDR2 SMNVEV (reference sequence). J was trimmed by 5 bases and V by 7 bases; bases with no gene match: 6. The CDR3 runs 13 residues. Here the CDR3 DNA reads TGTGCCAGCAAGTTTGGACAGGGGAACGAGCAGTACTTC. This codes for CASKFGQGNEQYF.

This chain connects TRBV13 to TRBJ1-2; 8 positions agree with TRBD1. The CDR3 extends over 14 amino acids. J lost 2 bases, V lost 5 bases, and 4 bases had no gene match. CDR1 and CDR2 (germline): PRHDT, FYEKMQ (reference sequence). The CDR3 DNA reads TGTGCCAGCAGCCCCGGGACAGGAAACTATGGCTACACCTTC. It is translated as CASSPGTGNYGYTF.

The rearrangement uses TRBV10-2 and TRBJ2-2; TRBD2 agrees at 10 bases. With 7 bases clipped from V and 4 bases from J, the junction kept 3 bases outside the gene matches. The germline gives CDR1 WSHSY, CDR2 SAAADI. CDR3 length: 14 residues. Here the CDR3 reads CASILAGGTGELFF. CDR3 DNA: TGCGCCAGCATTTTAGCGGGGGGCACCGGGGAGCTGTTTTTT.

This chain uses TRBV7-2 with TRBJ1-5; 9 nucleotides line up with TRBD1. V was pared by 1 base and J by 6 bases, with 7 bases of the junction left unmatched. The CDR3 totals 16 residues. Germline values: CDR1 SGHTA, CDR2 FQGNSA. This CDR3 reads CASSLEGTGLGQPQHF. The DNA for the CDR3 is TGTGCCAGCAGCTTAGAAGGGACAGGGTTGGGTCAGCCCCAGCATTTT.

In nucleotides, the CDR3 is TGTGCCACCAGCGCCGAGACAGGAAACACCGGGGAGCTGTTTTTT. It codes for CATSAETGNTGELFF. The rearrangement joins TRBV15 to TRBJ2-2, with D possibly TRBD1 on 6 matching bases. Germline V lookup: CDR1 LNHNV, CDR2 YYDKDF (reference sequence). CDR3 length: 15 residues. The V end lost 5 bases, the J end lost 2 bases, and 12 bases lay between the germline ends.

The V call is TRBV19, the J call TRBJ2-1, with a weak D call TRBD2 (5 bases). The germline V and J ends were trimmed by 3 bases and 3 bases, with 18 bases remaining between them. Germline assignment: CDR1 LNHDA and CDR2 SQIVND (reference sequence). This CDR3 has 17 amino acids. The CDR3 reads CASSMSHSEVIYNEQFF. As DNA, the CDR3 is TGTGCCAGTAGTATGTCCCATTCGGAGGTTATCTACAATGAGCAGTTCTTC.

V gene TRBV3-1 (or the pseudogene TRBV3-2) combines with J gene TRBJ1-1, with a possible D match to TRBD1 (5 bases). CDR1 and CDR2 from the germline V gene are LGHDT and YNNKEL (reference sequence). CDR3 size: 13 residues. V was shortened by 6 bases and J by 4 bases, with 12 bases between the two germline ends. The CDR3 DNA reads as TGTGCCAGCAGTCACAGGTCGAGCACTGAAGCTTTCTTT. Its translation: CASSHRSSTEAFF.